One sample yielded the 27 T cell receptor beta chains listed below, sequenced in a study of neoadjuvant nivolumab and ipilimumab in lung cancer. Only in-frame clones appear in the TCRdb table, and some are missing; sequencing was by immunoSEQ multiplex PCR. Among approximately 19,000 clones listed, 75% to 90% were seen once. Sequences were derived from peripheral blood, sampled before neoadjuvant nivolumab, alone or with ipilimumab. The source is an adult with non-small cell lung cancer.

Note on this clone: Germline and junction disagree at one end, which may indicate a read error. In DNA, the CDR3 is TGTGCCAGCTCACCGGCCGGGACTACGAACAATGTGCAGTTCTTC. Residues: CASSPAGTTNNVQFF. The J gene is TRBJ2-1, the V gene TRBV18; 7 bases line up with TRBD2. The CDR3 has 15 amino acids. Germline values: CDR1 KGHSH, CDR2 LQKENI.

The rearrangement joins TRBV9 to TRBJ2-1; the D is unclear. The CDR3 is made up of 16 amino acids. Trimming removed 0 bases from V and 2 bases from J, with 12 bases in between. The V gene's germline CDR1 is SGDLS and CDR2 YYNGEE. CDR3 sequence: CASSVGPLLAYNEQFF. The DNA for the CDR3 is TGTGCCAGCAGCGTAGGACCACTACTTGCCTACAATGAGCAGTTCTTC.

V gene TRBV7-9 combines with J gene TRBJ2-6; 10 nucleotides match TRBD1. From germline, CDR1 is SEHNR and CDR2 FQNEAQ (reference sequence). V shed 4 bases and J 1 base; nucleotides not matched to a gene: 4. The CDR3 is 17 residues long. CDR3 residues: CASSSPGQGSGANVLTF. In nucleotides, the CDR3 is TGTGCCAGCAGCTCCCCGGGACAGGGGTCTGGGGCCAACGTCCTGACTTTC.

The chain links TRBV7-2 to TRBJ1-1, with D perhaps TRBD1 (6 bases). This CDR3 is 14 amino acids long. The V end lost 5 bases, the J end lost 7 bases, and 17 bases lay between the germline ends. Germline CDR1 reads SGHTA; CDR2 reads FQGNSA. CDR3: CASSVEDSLYEAFF. In DNA form, the CDR3 reads TGTGCCAGCAGCGTAGAGGACAGTCTATATGAAGCTTTCTTT.

The chain couples TRBV7-9 to TRBJ2-7, with 7 bases fitting TRBD2. V was pared by 3 bases and J by 2 bases, with 4 bases of the junction left unmatched. CDR3 size: 14 residues. Looked up from germline, CDR1 is SEHNR and CDR2 is FQNEAQ (reference sequence). The CDR3 spells CASSFRSGAYEQYF. The CDR3 bases are TGTGCCAGCAGCTTTCGGAGCGGGGCCTACGAGCAGTACTTC.

As DNA, the CDR3 is TGTGCCAGCAGCTCCGGGACTGGAATATACAATGAGCAGTTCTTC. It yields the protein CASSSGTGIYNEQFF. The chain is built from TRBV7-9 and TRBJ2-1; maybe TRBD2 (6 bases). From germline, CDR1 is SEHNR and CDR2 FQNEAQ (reference sequence). V lost 4 bases and J 4 bases, leaving 14 bases between the germline ends. The CDR3 is 15 amino acids. Full variable domain (remainder filled in from reference TRBV7-9 and TRBJ2-1): DTGVSQNPRHKITKRGQNVTFRCDPISEHNRLYWYRQTLGQGPEFLTYFQNEAQLEKSRLLSDRFSAERPKGSFSTLEIQRTEQGDSAMYLCASSSGTGIYNEQFFGPGTRLTVL.

The gene calls are TRBV29-1 and TRBJ2-2, with D perhaps TRBD1 or TRBD2 (5 bases each). The CDR3 consists of 14 residues. Trimming removed 4 bases at V and 4 bases at J, with 13 bases between. The germline CDR1 and CDR2 sequences are SQVTM and ANQGSEA. CDR3 in amino acids: CSVAGVQGTGELFF. The DNA for the CDR3 is TGCAGCGTTGCCGGGGTTCAGGGCACCGGGGAGCTGTTTTTT.

The rearrangement links TRBV30 to TRBJ1-4, with D perhaps matching TRBD1 (5 bases). Germline V gene sequence: CDR1 GTSNPN, CDR2 SVGIG (reference sequence). The length of the CDR3 is 14 residues. Trimming took off 3 bases at V and 2 bases at J, with 10 bases between the two ends. CDR3 in DNA: TGTGCCTGGAGCCCGACAGCTACTAATGAAAAACTGTTTTTT. This sequence encodes CAWSPTATNEKLFF.

The genes are TRBV5-4 and TRBJ2-2; TRBD2 matches at 7 bases. Germline V gene lookup returns CDR1 SGHNT and CDR2 YYREEE (reference sequence). Unmatched junction bases numbered 7, after V lost 4 bases and J lost 1 base. This CDR3 has 16 residues. CDR3 residues: CASSPVGGMNTGELFF. The CDR3, as DNA: TGTGCCAGCAGCCCGGTGGGGGGGATGAACACCGGGGAGCTGTTTTTT.

This chain joins TRBV19 and TRBJ2-7; TRBD1 or TRBD2 may be the D gene (5 bases each). This CDR3 is built from 13 residues. Trimming stripped 5 bases from V and 6 bases from J, with 14 bases between. The germline V gene has CDR1 LNHDA and CDR2 SQIVND (reference sequence). CDR3 nucleotide sequence: TGTGCCAGTAGTCCCGGACTGAGGGGCGAGCAGTACTTC. It encodes CASSPGLRGEQYF.

The chain joins TRBV5-1 to TRBJ2-1; 9 bases are shared with TRBD1. With 7 bases clipped from V and 9 bases from J, the junction kept 8 bases outside the gene matches. Germline CDR1 reads SGHRS; CDR2 reads YFSETQ. The CDR3 spans 13 residues. The CDR3 is CASGEGTGFEQFF. CDR3 nucleotide sequence: TGCGCCAGCGGAGAAGGGACAGGGTTTGAGCAGTTCTTC.

The gene calls are TRBV5-6 and TRBJ2-2; 13 bases are a match to TRBD2. V shed 3 bases, J shed 2 bases, and the junction held 1 base outside the gene matches. Germline CDR1 is SGHDT and CDR2 is YYEEEE. This CDR3 contains 16 residues. The CDR3 DNA sequence: TGTGCCAGCAGCTGGGGACTAGCGGGAAACACCGGGGAGCTGTTTTTT. As protein: CASSWGLAGNTGELFF.

This clone was recorded a few times. This rearrangement joins TRBV18 to TRBJ1-5; D uncertain. The CDR3 totals 16 residues. The germline V and J ends were trimmed by 3 bases and 4 bases, with 16 bases remaining between them. Germline loops: CDR1 KGHSH, CDR2 LQKENI. CDR3 DNA: TGTGCCAGCTCACCGGAGGTTTCGGGGTCGAATCAGCCCCAGCATTTT. This codes for CASSPEVSGSNQPQHF.

The V and J genes are TRBV11-3 and TRBJ2-6, with D possibly called TRBD1 or TRBD2 (6 bases each). The CDR3 has 15 residues. The germline gives CDR1 SGHNT, CDR2 YENEEA. With 5 bases removed from V and 4 bases from J, the gap between germline ends came to 12 bases. CDR3 region: CASSPGASGANVLTF. The CDR3 nucleotides are TGTGCCAGCAGCCCGGGGGCATCCGGGGCCAACGTCCTGACTTTC.

This clone was recorded once. V is TRBV5-1 and J is TRBJ1-1; tentative D call: TRBD1 (5 bases). The V gene lost 5 bases and the J gene lost 0 bases, with 8 bases spanning the gap. The CDR3 length is 13 residues. Germline lookup yields CDR1 SGHRS and CDR2 YFSETQ. CDR3 amino acids: CASSDSMNTEAFF. Written as DNA, the CDR3 is TGCGCCAGCAGTGACAGCATGAACACTGAAGCTTTCTTT.

This clone appeared a few times. The chain employs TRBV2 and TRBJ1-5; a possible D gene is TRBD1 (5 bases). Trimming removed 1 base at V and 3 bases at J, with 10 bases between. From germline, CDR1 is SNHLY and CDR2 FYNNEI. The CDR3 has 15 amino acids. The chain's CDR3 is CASSEGIQANQPQHF. For the CDR3, the DNA is TGTGCCAGCAGTGAAGGAATACAGGCCAATCAGCCCCAGCATTTT.

The V call is TRBV18, the J call TRBJ2-5; no clear D. The CDR3 is 13 amino acids. The V end was cut by 5 bases, the J end by 2 bases, with 9 bases between. CDR1 is KGHSH, CDR2 LQKENI, per germline. The CDR3 loop reads CASSWTRQETQYF. CDR3 DNA sequence: TGTGCCAGCTCATGGACCCGACAAGAGACCCAGTACTTC.

The sample holds a few counts of this clone. The rearrangement joins TRBV14 to TRBJ2-1; the D gene is possibly TRBD2 (6 bases). The length of the CDR3 is 14 residues. The V gene's germline CDR1 is SGHDN and CDR2 FVKESK. V lost 3 bases to trimming and J lost 9 bases, with 15 bases between them. The CDR3 loop reads CASSHPGAAGEQFF. The CDR3 nucleotides are TGTGCCAGCAGCCATCCTGGGGCAGCGGGTGAGCAGTTCTTC.

This clone was seen a few times. V gene TRBV6-5 combines with J gene TRBJ2-5; 7 nucleotides line up with TRBD1. The CDR3 has 12 amino acids. J lost 5 bases, V lost 10 bases, and 7 bases had no gene match. The germline V gene has CDR1 MNHEY and CDR2 SVGAGI. The CDR3 loop reads CATGTAKETQYF. CDR3 DNA: TGTGCCACCGGGACAGCGAAGGAGACCCAGTACTTC.

This chain connects TRBV7-2 to TRBJ1-5; D is perhaps TRBD1 (5 bases). V was clipped by 5 bases and J by 10 bases, with 12 bases between them. Germline values: CDR1 SGHTA, CDR2 FQGNSA. The CDR3 sequence is 12 residues long. CDR3 protein: CASSRDGGPQHF. The CDR3 DNA is TGTGCCAGCAGCCGAGACGGGGGACCCCAGCATTTT.

This CDR3 reads CASSPGQVWEAFF. The CDR3, as DNA: TGTGCCAGCAGTCCTGGACAGGTATGGGAAGCTTTCTTT. The gene calls are TRBV6-5 and TRBJ1-1, with TRBD1 matching 7 bases. The germline gives CDR1 MNHEY, CDR2 SVGAGI. V lost 5 bases and J lost 8; bases outside the gene matches: 8. The CDR3 spans 13 residues.

This chain uses TRBV4-3 with TRBJ2-7, with D possibly TRBD1 on 6 matching bases. The CDR3 spans 15 residues. Germline V lookup: CDR1 LGHNA, CDR2 YSLEER. Trimming removed 1 base from V and 2 bases from J, with 12 bases in between. The CDR3 sequence is CASSQAVGDTYEQYF. The CDR3 region has the DNA TGCGCCAGCAGCCAAGCGGTCGGGGACACCTACGAGCAGTACTTC.

This chain joins TRBV5-1 and TRBJ2-2, with 10 bases that match TRBD1. CDR1 SGHRS and CDR2 YFSETQ come from the germline V gene. This CDR3 spans 16 amino acids. The V segment lost 6 bases and the J segment 2 bases; nucleotides outside the gene matches: 7. The CDR3 DNA is TGCGCCAGCATTTACGGGACAGGGGACAACACCGGGGAGCTGTTTTTT. Translating gives CASIYGTGDNTGELFF.

This clone was seen just once. The chain uses TRBV7-6 and TRBJ2-7; 8 nucleotides match TRBD1. CDR3 length equals 13 residues. Germline loops: CDR1 SGHVS, CDR2 FNYEAQ. V was clipped by 5 bases and J by 7 bases; unmatched bases: 7. Written as DNA, the CDR3 is TGTGCCAGCAGCAGGACAGGGTCTACGGAGCAGTACTTC. This sequence encodes CASSRTGSTEQYF. The variable domain in full, completed from reference TRBV7-6 and TRBJ2-7, reads GAGVSQSPRYKVTKRGQDVALRCDPISGHVSLYWYRQALGQGPEFLTYFNYEAQQDKSGLPNDRFSAERPEGSISTLTIQRTEQRDSAMYRCASSRTGSTEQYFGPGTRLTVT.

The chain couples TRBV7-8 to TRBJ1-1; D unresolved. CDR3 length: 14 amino acids. Germline CDR1 reads SGHVS; CDR2 reads FQNEAQ. Trimming shortened V by 8 bases and J by 10 bases, and 23 bases separated the two germline ends. CDR3 region: CASRPRPDPVGAFF. The CDR3, as DNA: TGTGCCAGCCGCCCTCGGCCAGACCCCGTTGGAGCTTTCTTT.

The chain carries TRBV5-1 and TRBJ1-5; 9 bases align to TRBD1. CDR3 size: 15 residues. Germline V gene data show CDR1 as SGHRS and CDR2 as YFSETQ. Trimming removed 4 bases from V and 7 bases from J; junction bases left unmatched: 9. The CDR3 DNA reads TGCGCCAGCAGCGTCGGGACAGGGTACGGGCAGCCCCAGCATTTT. Amino acid sequence: CASSVGTGYGQPQHF.

A single count supports this clone. The chain recombines TRBV19 with TRBJ2-5; 10 nucleotides align to TRBD1. CDR3 length: 14 amino acids. Per germline, CDR1 LNHDA and CDR2 SQIVND (reference sequence). The junction had 3 bases not matched to a gene; V was cut back by 5 bases and J by 3 bases. The CDR3 nucleotides read TGTGCCAGTAGTCCAGGGACAGGGGAAGAGACCCAGTACTTC. Its protein product is CASSPGTGEETQYF. The complete variable domain, with remaining parts taken from reference TRBV19 and TRBJ2-5, reads DGGITQSPKYLFRKEGQNVTLSCEQNLNHDAMYWYRQDPGQGLRLIYYSQIVNDFQKGDIAEGYSVSREKKESFPLTVTSAQKNPTAFYLCASSPGTGEETQYFGPGTRLLVL.